The clone carrying this T cell receptor beta chain turned up a few times. Its antigen is as yet unknown. The sample comes from a study of T-cell memory formation after mild COVID-19. In the study overall: The TCR clusters were mostly specific to one donor. General study points: Contracting clones localized mainly to CM and EM when CD4+ and mainly to EMRA when CD8+. What remained unconfirmed was the SARS-CoV-2 specificity of second-wave clones peaking on day 37.

Employing constant-segment primers, 5'RACE generated TCR alpha and TCR beta cDNA libraries bearing sample barcodes and UMIs. TCRdb ran MiXCR on the 5' RACE reads and lists one entry per CDR3 protein. This table holds 350,000 to 450,000 distinct CDR3 sequences, around 20% found once. This clonotype was obtained from an adult woman who had mild COVID-19 (a few samples of this study predate the infection). Cell type and time point are not known. The material sequenced was PBMCs or a T cell subset sorted from them (not recorded which).

This chain's CDR3 is CASGEVAQHF. As DNA, the CDR3 is TGTGCCAGCGGCGAGGTAGCCCAGCATTTT. V usage is TRBV6-6 and J usage is TRBJ1-5; the D is unclear. The germline V gene has CDR1 MNHNY and CDR2 SVGAGI (reference sequence). This CDR3 is 10 amino acids long. V lost 8 bases and J 11 bases, leaving 10 bases between the germline ends.